This record concerns one T cell receptor beta chain sequence. Its antigen is unknown. CDR3 length: 11 residues. V dropped 1 base and J dropped 4 bases, with 1 base sitting between them. Per germline, CDR1 MGHRA and CDR2 YSYEKL. Profiled with immunoSEQ multiplex PCR; TCRdb holds only in-frame clones, not every one. The table lists around 95,000 clones, about 83% of them singletons, with around 0.9% in the top ten. The record originates from a study of radiotherapy plus CTLA-4 blockade in lung cancer. Study-wide results and caveats: In blood, after radiotherapy plus ipilimumab, tumor-derived TCR clones expanded. Strongest reported response predictors: early blood clone changes and post-radiation interferon-beta.

The gene calls are TRBV4-1 and TRBJ1-1; D remains ambiguous. The sequencing used peripheral blood, collected from a patient treated with radiotherapy plus ipilimumab. The receptor comes from a human donor with non-small cell lung cancer who had stable disease on radiotherapy plus ipilimumab. CDR3 sequence reads: CASSQGTEAFF. CDR3 DNA: TGCGCCAGCAGCCAAGGCACTGAAGCTTTCTTT.